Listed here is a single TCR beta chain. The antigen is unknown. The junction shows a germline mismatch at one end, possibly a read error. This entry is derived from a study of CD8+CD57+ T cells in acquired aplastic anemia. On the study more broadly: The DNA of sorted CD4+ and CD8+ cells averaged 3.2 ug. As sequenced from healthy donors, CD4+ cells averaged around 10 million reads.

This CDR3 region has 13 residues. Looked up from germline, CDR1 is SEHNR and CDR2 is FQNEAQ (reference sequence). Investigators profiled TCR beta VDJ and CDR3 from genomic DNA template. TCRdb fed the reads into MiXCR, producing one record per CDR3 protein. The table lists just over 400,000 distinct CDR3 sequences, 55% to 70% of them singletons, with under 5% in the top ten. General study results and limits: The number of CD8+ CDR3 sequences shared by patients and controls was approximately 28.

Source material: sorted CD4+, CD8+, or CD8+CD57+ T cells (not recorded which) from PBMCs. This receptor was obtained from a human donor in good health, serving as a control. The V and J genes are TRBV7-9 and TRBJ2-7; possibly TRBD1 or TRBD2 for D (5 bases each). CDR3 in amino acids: CASSTEQLGVQHF. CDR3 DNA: TGTGCCAGCAGCACCGAACAGTTGGGGGTGCAGCACTTC. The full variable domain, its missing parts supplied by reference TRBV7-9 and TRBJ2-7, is DTGVSQNPRHKITKRGQNVTFRCDPISEHNRLYWYRQTLGQGPEFLTYFQNEAQLEKSRLLSDRFSAERPKGSFSTLEIQRTEQGDSAMYLCASSTEQLGVQHFGPGTRLTVT.